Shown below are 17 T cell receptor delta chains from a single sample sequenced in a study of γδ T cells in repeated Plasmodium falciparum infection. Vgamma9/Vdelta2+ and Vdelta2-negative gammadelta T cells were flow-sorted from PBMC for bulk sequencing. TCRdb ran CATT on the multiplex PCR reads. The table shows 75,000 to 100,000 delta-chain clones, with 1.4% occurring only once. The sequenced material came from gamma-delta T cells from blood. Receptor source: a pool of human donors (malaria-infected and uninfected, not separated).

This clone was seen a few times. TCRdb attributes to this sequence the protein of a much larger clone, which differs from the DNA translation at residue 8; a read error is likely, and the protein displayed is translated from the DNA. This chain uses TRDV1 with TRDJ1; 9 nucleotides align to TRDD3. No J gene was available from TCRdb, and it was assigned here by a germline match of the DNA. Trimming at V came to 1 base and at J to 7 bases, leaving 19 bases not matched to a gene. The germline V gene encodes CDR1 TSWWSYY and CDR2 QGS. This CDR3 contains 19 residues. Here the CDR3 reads CALGEPIGLVGDREGKLIF. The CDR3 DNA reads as TGTGCTCTTGGGGAACCCATAGGGCTCGTGGGGGATAGAGAGGGTAAACTCATCTTT.

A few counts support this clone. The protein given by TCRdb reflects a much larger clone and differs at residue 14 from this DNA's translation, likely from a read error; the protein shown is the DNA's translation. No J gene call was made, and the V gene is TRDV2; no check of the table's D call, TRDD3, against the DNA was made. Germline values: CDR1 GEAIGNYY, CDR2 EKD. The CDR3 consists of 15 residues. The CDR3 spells CACDRLGDHRDKLTF. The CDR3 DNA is TGTGCCTGTGACAGGCTGGGGGACCACCGCGATAAACTCACCTTT.

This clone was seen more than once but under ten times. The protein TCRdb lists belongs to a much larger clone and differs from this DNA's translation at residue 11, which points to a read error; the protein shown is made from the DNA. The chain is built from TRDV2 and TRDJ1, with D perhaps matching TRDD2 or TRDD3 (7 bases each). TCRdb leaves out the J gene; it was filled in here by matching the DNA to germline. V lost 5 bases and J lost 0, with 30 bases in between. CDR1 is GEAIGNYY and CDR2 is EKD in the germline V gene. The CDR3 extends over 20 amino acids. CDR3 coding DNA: TGTGCCTGTGCGGTTCCTACGTACTGGGGAAGGACAAAGTACACCGATAAACTCATCTTT. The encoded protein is CACAVPTYWGRTKYTDKLIF.

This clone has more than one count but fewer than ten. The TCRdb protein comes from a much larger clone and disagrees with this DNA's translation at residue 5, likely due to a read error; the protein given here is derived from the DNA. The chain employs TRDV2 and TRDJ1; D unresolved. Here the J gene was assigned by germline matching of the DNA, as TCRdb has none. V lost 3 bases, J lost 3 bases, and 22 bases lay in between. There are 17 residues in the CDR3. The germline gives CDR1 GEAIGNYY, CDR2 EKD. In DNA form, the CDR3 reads TGTGCCTGTGACGCCGTAGGTGGAAACGCTGGTCCCGATAAACTCATCTTT. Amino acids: CACDAVGGNAGPDKLIF.

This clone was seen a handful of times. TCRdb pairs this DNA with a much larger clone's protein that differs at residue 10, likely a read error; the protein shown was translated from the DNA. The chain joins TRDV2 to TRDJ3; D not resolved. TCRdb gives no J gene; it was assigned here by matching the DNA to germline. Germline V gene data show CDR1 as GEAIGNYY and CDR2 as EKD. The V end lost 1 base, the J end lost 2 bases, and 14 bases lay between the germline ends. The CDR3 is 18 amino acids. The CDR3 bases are TGTGCCTGTGACACTCGTACCCTTTACCCCTGGGACACCCGACAGATGTTTTTC. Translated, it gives CACDTRTLYPWDTRQMFF.

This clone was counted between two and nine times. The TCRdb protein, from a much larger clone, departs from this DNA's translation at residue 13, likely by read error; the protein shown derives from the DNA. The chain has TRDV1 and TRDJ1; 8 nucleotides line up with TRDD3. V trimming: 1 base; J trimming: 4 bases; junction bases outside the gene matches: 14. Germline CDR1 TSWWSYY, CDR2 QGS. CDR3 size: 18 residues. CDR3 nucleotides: TGTGCTCTTGGGGAACCTTTAAGGGATACGTGGCAGGTCGATAAACTCATCTTT. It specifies CALGEPLRDTWQVDKLIF.

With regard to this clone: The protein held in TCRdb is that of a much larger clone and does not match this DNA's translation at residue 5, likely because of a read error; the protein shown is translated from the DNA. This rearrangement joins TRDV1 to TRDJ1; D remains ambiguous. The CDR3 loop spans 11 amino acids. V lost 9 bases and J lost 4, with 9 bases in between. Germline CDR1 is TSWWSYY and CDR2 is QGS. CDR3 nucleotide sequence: TGTGCTCTCCTAGTAAGCGATAAACTCATCTTT. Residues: CALLVSDKLIF.

The CDR3 loop is CALGEPGALRSGDTTDKLIF. DNA for the CDR3: TGTGCTCTTGGGGAACCGGGGGCCCTACGCTCCGGGGATACTACCGATAAACTCATCTTT. This chain links TRDV1 with TRDJ1, with 8 positions matching TRDD3. As TCRdb names no J gene, one was assigned here on the basis of a DNA match to germline. V dropped 1 base and J dropped 2; count of bases not matched to a gene: 18. The V gene's germline CDR1 is TSWWSYY and CDR2 QGS. The CDR3 loop spans 20 amino acids.

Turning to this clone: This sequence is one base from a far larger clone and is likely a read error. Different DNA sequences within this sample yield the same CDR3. The CDR3 here is CALGELKRTGHHQWGTDKLIF. The CDR3 DNA is TGTGCTCTTGGGGAACTCAAGCGGACGGGTCACCATCAATGGGGCACCGATAAACTAATCTTT. V gene TRDV1 combines with J gene TRDJ1; TRDD3 is a possible D gene (5 bases). This CDR3 spans 21 amino acids. The germline V gene has CDR1 TSWWSYY and CDR2 QGS.

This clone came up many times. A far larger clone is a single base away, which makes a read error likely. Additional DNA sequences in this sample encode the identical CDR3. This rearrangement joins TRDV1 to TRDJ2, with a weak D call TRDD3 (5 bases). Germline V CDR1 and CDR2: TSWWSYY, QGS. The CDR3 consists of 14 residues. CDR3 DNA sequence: TGTGCCCTTGGGGAAAATGCCCTGGAGGCACAACTCTTCTTT. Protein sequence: CALGENALEAQLFF.

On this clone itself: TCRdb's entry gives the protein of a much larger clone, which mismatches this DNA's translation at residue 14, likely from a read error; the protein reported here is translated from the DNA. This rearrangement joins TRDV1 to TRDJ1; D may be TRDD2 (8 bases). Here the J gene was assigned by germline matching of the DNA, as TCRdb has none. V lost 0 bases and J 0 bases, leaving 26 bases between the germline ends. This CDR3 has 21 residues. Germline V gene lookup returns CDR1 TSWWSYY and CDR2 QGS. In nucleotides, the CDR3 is TGTGCTCTTGGGGAACTCAGCTTCCTACGTAACTGGGGAGCTTACACCGATAAACTCATCTTT. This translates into CALGELSFLRNWGAYTDKLIF.

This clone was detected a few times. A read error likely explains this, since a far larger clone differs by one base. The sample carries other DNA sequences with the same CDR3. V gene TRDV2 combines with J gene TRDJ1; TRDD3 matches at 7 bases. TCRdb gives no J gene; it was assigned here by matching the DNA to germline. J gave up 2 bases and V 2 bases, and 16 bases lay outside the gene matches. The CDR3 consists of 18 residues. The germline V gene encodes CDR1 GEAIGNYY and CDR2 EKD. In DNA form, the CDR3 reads TGTGCCTGTGACATAATACGTACTGGGGTCCCGTATACCGATAAACTCATCTTT. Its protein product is CACDIIRTGVPYTDKLIF.

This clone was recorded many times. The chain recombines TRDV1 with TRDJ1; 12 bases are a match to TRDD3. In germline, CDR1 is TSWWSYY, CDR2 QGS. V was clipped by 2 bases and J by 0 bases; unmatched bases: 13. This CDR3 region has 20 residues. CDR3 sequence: CALGEISLLGDTTYTDKLIF. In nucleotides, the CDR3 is TGTGCTCTTGGGGAAATCTCGCTTCTGGGGGATACGACTTACACCGATAAACTCATCTTT.

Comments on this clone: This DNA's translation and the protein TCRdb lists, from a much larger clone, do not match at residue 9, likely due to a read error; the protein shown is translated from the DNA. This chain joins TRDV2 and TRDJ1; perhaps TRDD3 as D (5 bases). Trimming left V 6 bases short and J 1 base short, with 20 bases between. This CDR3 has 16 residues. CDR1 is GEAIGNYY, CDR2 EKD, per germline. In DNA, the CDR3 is TGTGCCTGTCATACGGTTACCATCTGTGGCACCGATAAACTCATCTTT. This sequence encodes CACHTVTICGTDKLIF.

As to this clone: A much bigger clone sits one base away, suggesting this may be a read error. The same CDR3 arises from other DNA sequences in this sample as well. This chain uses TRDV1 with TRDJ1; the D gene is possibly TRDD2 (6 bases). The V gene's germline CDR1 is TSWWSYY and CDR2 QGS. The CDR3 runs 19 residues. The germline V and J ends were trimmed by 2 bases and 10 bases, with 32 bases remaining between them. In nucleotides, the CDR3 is TGTGCTCTTGGGGAATTATCTTTTCCTAAACTAGAGAGGGCCATAGGACTCATCTTT. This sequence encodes CALGELSFPKLERAIGLIF.

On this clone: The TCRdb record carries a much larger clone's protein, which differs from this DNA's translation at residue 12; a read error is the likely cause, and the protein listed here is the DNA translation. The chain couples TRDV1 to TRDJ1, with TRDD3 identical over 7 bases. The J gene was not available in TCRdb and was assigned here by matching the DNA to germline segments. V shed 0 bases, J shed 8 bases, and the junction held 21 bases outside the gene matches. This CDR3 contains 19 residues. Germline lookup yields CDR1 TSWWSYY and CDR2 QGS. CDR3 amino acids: CALGELGASPGAHWGKLIF. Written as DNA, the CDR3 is TGTGCTCTTGGGGAACTTGGGGCTAGCCCTGGGGCTCACTGGGGCAAACTCATCTTT.

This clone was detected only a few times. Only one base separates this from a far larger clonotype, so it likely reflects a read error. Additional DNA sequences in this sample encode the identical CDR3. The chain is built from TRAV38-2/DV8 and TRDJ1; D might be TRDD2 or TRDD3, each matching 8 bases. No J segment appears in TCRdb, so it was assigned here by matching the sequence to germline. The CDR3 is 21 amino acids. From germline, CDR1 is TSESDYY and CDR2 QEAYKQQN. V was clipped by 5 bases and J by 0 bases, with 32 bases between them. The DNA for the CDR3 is TGTGCTTATAGAAGCCACTTCCTACATCGGGGATACTCCTTTTACACCGATAAACTCATCTTT. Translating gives CAYRSHFLHRGYSFYTDKLIF.